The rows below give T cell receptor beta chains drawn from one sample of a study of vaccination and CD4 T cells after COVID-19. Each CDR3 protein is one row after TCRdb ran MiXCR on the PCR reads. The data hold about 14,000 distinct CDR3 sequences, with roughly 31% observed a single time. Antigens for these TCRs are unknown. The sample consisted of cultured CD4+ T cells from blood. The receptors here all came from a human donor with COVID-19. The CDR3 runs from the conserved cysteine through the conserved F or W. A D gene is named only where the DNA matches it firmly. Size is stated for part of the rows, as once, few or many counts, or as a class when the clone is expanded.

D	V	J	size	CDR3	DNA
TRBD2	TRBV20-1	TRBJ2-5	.	CSASGLDITQYQETQYF	TGCAGTGCTAGTGGACTAGATATTACCCAGTACCAAGAGACCCAGTACTTC
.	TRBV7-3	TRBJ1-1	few	CASSPTPGAEAFF	TGTGCCAGCAGCCCGACTCCAGGGGCTGAAGCTTTCTTT
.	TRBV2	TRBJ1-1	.	CASSDSRDAEAFF	TGTGCCAGCAGTGATAGCCGGGACGCTGAAGCTTTCTTT
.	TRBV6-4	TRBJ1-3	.	CASSDDVGQQLPLSGNTIYF	TGTGCCAGCAGTGACGACGTCGGACAGCAATTACCTCTCTCTGGAAACACCATATATTTT
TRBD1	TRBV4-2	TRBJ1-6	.	CASSGEGARMPPLHF	TGTGCCAGCAGCGGGGAGGGGGCGCGTATGCCACCCCTCCACTTT
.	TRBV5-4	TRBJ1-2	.	CASNQEGVYGYTF	TGTGCCAGCAACCAGGAGGGGGTCTATGGCTACACCTTC
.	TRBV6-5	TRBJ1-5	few	CASSYSSSGPQHF	TGTGCCAGCAGTTACTCGAGTAGTGGGCCCCAGCATTTT
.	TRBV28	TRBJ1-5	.	CASSEPGVGGNQPQHF	TGTGCCAGCAGTGAACCGGGAGTGGGAGGCAATCAGCCCCAGCATTTT
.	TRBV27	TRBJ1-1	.	CASSLGQAYTEAFF	TGTGCCAGCAGTTTAGGGCAGGCCTACACTGAAGCTTTCTTT
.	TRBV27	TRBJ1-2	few	CASRMQGSYGYTF	TGTGCCAGCAGGATGCAGGGGTCCTATGGCTACACCTTC
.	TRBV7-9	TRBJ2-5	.	CASSAPNELHKTQYF	TGTGCCAGCAGCGCGCCCAACGAGCTTCATAAGACCCAGTACTTC
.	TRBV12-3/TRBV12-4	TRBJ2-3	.	CASSSGDTQYF	TGTGCCAGCAGTTCAGGGGATACGCAGTATTTT
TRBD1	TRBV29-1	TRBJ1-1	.	CGSTGVEAFF	TGCGGCTCGACAGGGGTTGAAGCTTTCTTT
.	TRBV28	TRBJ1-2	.	CASNPVGADGYTF	TGTGCCAGCAACCCGGTCGGGGCGGATGGCTACACCTTC
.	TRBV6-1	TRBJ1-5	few	CASRGDGYNQPQHF	TGTGCCAGCAGGGGGGACGGATACAATCAGCCCCAGCATTTT
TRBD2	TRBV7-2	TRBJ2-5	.	CASSPGGGQETQYF	TGTGCCAGCAGCCCCGGGGGGGGCCAAGAGACCCAGTACTTC
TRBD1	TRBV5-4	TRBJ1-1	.	CASSLARQGTEAFF	TGTGCCAGCAGCTTGGCAAGACAGGGAACTGAAGCTTTCTTT
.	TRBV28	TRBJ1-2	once	CASTINQDYGYTF	TGTGCCAGCACCATTAACCAAGACTATGGCTACACCTTC
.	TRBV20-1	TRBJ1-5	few	CSARADNSNQPQHF	TGCAGTGCTCGGGCGGACAATAGCAATCAGCCCCAGCATTTT
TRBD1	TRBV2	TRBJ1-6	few	CASTHGGDRSSPLHF	TGTGCCAGCACCCACGGGGGGGACAGGAGCTCACCCCTCCACTTT